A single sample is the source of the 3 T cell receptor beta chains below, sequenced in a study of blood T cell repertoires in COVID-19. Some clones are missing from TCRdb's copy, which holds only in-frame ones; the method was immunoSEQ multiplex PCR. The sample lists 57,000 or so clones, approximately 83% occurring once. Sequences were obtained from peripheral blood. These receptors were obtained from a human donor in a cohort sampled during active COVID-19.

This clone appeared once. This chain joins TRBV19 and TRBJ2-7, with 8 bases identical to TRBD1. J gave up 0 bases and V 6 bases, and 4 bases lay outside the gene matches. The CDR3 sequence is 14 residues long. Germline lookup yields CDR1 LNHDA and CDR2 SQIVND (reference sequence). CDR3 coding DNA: TGTGCCAGTAGAACCGGGACAGGCTCCTACGAGCAGTACTTC. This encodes CASRTGTGSYEQYF. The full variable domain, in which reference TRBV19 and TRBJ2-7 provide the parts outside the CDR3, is DGGITQSPKYLFRKEGQNVTLSCEQNLNHDAMYWYRQDPGQGLRLIYYSQIVNDFQKGDIAEGYSVSREKKESFPLTVTSAQKNPTAFYLCASRTGTGSYEQYFGPGTRLTVT.

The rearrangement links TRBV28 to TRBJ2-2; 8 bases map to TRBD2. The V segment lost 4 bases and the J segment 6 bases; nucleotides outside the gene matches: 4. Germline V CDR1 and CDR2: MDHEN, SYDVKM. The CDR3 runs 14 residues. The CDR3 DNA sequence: TGTGCCAGCAGTTCGCCGGGACTAGCCGGGGAGCTGTTTTTT. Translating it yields CASSSPGLAGELFF. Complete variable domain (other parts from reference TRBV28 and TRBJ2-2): DVKVTQSSRYLVKRTGEKVFLECVQDMDHENMFWYRQDPGLGLRLIYFSYDVKMKEKGDIPEGYSVSREKKERFSLILESASTNQTSMYLCASSSPGLAGELFFGEGSRLTVL.

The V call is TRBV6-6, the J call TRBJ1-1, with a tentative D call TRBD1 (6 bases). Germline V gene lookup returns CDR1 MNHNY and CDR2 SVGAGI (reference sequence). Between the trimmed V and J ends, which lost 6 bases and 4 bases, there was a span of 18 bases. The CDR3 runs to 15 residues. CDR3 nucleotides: TGTGCCAGCAGGATGAAACAGGGTTCGGTCACTGAAGCTTTCTTT. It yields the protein CASRMKQGSVTEAFF.